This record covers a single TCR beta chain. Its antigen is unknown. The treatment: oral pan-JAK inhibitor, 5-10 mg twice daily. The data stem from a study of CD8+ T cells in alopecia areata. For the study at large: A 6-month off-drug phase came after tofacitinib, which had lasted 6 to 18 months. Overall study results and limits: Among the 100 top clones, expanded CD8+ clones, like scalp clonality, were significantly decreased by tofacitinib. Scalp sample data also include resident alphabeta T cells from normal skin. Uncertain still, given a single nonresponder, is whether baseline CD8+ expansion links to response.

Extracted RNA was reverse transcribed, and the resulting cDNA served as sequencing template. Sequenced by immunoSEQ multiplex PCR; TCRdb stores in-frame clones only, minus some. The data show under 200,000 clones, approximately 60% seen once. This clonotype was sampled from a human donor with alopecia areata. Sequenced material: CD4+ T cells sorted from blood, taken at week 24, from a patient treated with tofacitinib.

CDR3 residues: CASSPGGDTQYF. CDR3 coding DNA: TGCGCCAGCAGCCCGGGAGGGGATACGCAGTATTTT. This chain uses TRBV5-1 with TRBJ2-3; 8 bases are a match to TRBD2. CDR1 is SGHRS and CDR2 is YFSETQ in the germline V gene. The CDR3 totals 12 residues. V lost 4 bases, J lost 6 bases, and 1 base stayed unmatched.